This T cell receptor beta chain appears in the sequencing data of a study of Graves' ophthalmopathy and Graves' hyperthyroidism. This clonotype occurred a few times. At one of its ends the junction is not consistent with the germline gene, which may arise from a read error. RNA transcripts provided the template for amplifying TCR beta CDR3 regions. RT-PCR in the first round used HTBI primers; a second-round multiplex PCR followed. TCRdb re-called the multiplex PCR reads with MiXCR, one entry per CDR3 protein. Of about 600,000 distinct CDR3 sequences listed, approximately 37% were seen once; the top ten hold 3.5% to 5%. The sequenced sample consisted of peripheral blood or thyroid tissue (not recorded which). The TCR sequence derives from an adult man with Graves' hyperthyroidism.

CDR3: CASSRKTGTCPSGNTIYF. The CDR3 nucleotides read TGTGCTAGCAGCCGAAAGACCGGGACGTGTCCATCTGGAAACACCATATATTTT. The chain couples TRBV7-7 to TRBJ1-3; D perhaps matches TRBD1 (5 bases). Looked up from germline, CDR1 is SSHAT and CDR2 is FNYEAQ (reference sequence). This CDR3 is 18 amino acids long.